This TCR beta chain was found in a study of blood T cell repertoires in COVID-19. Across the study: Acute and convalescent COVID-19 samples came from the United States, Italy and Spain.

Using immunoSEQ multiplex PCR, the repertoire was profiled, and TCRdb retains in-frame clones only, with some absent. The data contain roughly 240,000 clones, roughly 79% of them singletons. The material sequenced was peripheral blood. This TCR derives from a woman of 80 years or more with acute or convalescent COVID-19.

CDR3 amino acids: CASSFSGVSGYGYTF. In nucleotides, the CDR3 is TGTGCCAGCAGCTTCTCAGGGGTTTCGGGATATGGCTACACCTTC. The chain is built from TRBV5-6 and TRBJ1-2; D perhaps matches TRBD1 (6 bases). The CDR3 runs 15 residues. Germline V gene sequence: CDR1 SGHDT, CDR2 YYEEEE. V was clipped by 2 bases and J by 5 bases, with 16 bases between them.